Listed below are T cell receptor beta chains from one sample, sequenced in a study of T cells in Graves' hyperthyroidism and ophthalmopathy. In TCRdb, the multiplex PCR reads were re-called with MiXCR into one record per CDR3 protein. The sample records hundreds of thousands of distinct CDR3 sequences, about 20% being singletons. What was sequenced was blood. All receptors come from a woman in her 70s with Graves' ophthalmopathy. Each CDR3 is given with its conserved first and last residue. A D gene is named only where the DNA matches it firmly. The size field is filled for only some rows; it gives once, few, many or a size class.

size: few; D: TRBD2; J: TRBJ2-7; V: TRBV3-1; CDR3: CASSQDGLAVDEQYF; DNA: TGTGCCAGCAGCCAAGATGGACTAGCAGTGGACGAGCAGTACTTC
size: -; D: TRBD2; J: TRBJ2-5; V: TRBV29-1; CDR3: CSVEESTSGRQETQYF; DNA: TGCAGCGTTGAAGAGAGCACTAGCGGGAGACAAGAGACCCAGTACTTC
size: -; D: -; J: TRBJ2-2; V: TRBV27; CDR3: CASSGDSGGTGELFF; DNA: TGTGCCAGCAGTGGGGACAGCGGGGGCACCGGGGAGCTGTTTTTT
size: -; D: -; J: TRBJ1-2; V: TRBV6-1; CDR3: CASRSGANYGYTF; DNA: TGTGCCAGCAGGTCGGGCGCTAACTATGGCTACACCTTC
size: -; D: TRBD1; J: TRBJ1-5; V: TRBV5-6; CDR3: CASSSLTDRGGIINNQPQHF; DNA: TGTGCCAGCAGCTCGTTAACGGACAGGGGCGGTATTATAAACAATCAGCCCCAGCATTTT
size: many; D: -; J: TRBJ2-7; V: TRBV7-2; CDR3: CASSLVPLPANEQYF; DNA: TGTGCCAGCAGCTTAGTACCCCTCCCGGCCAACGAGCAGTACTTC
size: many; D: -; J: TRBJ1-1; V: TRBV11-2; CDR3: CASSLAGLTEAFF; DNA: TGTGCCAGCAGCTTAGCAGGCCTCACTGAAGCTTTCTTT
size: many; D: -; J: TRBJ2-1; V: TRBV20-1; CDR3: CSAGGGWGNEQFF; DNA: TGCAGTGCCGGTGGAGGCTGGGGCAATGAGCAGTTCTTC
size: -; D: -; J: TRBJ2-7; V: TRBV9; CDR3: CASSIPRGQPYEQYF; DNA: TGTGCCAGCAGCATCCCCCGGGGCCAACCCTACGAGCAGTACTTC
size: -; D: -; J: TRBJ2-1; V: TRBV5-1; CDR3: CASSLGLVPDNEQFF; DNA: TGCGCCAGCAGCTTGGGACTCGTCCCTGACAATGAGCAGTTCTTC
size: -; D: -; J: TRBJ2-3; V: TRBV18; CDR3: CASSPLRDLGTQYF; DNA: TGTGCCAGCTCACCTTTGCGGGACTTGGGTACGCAGTATTTT
size: many; D: -; J: TRBJ2-3; V: TRBV11-2; CDR3: CASSSWTESDTQYF; DNA: TGTGCCAGCAGCTCCTGGACCGAATCAGATACGCAGTATTTT
size: -; D: TRBD1; J: TRBJ1-2; V: TRBV6-1; CDR3: CASSDPTGGSDGYTF; DNA: TGTGCCAGCAGTGATCCGACAGGGGGAAGCGATGGCTACACCTTC
size: -; D: TRBD1; J: TRBJ1-2; V: TRBV30; CDR3: CACRGTGAGYTF; DNA: TGTGCCTGCCGCGGGACAGGGGCTGGCTACACCTTC
size: -; D: TRBD1; J: TRBJ2-2; V: TRBV20-1; CDR3: CSAPRGTGTGELFF; DNA: TGCAGTGCTCCCCGTGGGACAGGGACCGGGGAGCTGTTTTTT
size: -; D: -; J: TRBJ2-2; V: TRBV12-3/TRBV12-4; CDR3: CASSLRDLPTGELFF; DNA: TGTGCCAGCAGTCTCCGGGACTTACCAACCGGGGAGCTGTTTTTT
size: -; D: -; J: TRBJ1-2; V: TRBV12-3/TRBV12-4; CDR3: CASSSPIGSKIYGYTF; DNA: TGTGCCAGCAGTTCCCCGATAGGTTCTAAAATCTATGGCTACACCTTC
size: -; D: TRBD1; J: TRBJ1-3; V: TRBV6-1; CDR3: CASRRDRVSGNTIYF; DNA: TGTGCCAGCAGGCGGGACAGGGTCTCCGGAAACACCATATATTTT
size: few; D: TRBD1; J: TRBJ1-4; V: TRBV7-9; CDR3: CASRHGGGTADEKLFF; DNA: TGTGCCAGCAGGCACGGGGGGGGGACAGCCGATGAAAAACTGTTTTTT
size: -; D: TRBD1; J: TRBJ2-1; V: TRBV5-1; CDR3: CASSKQGASYNEQFF; DNA: TGCGCCAGCAGCAAACAGGGGGCGTCCTACAATGAGCAGTTCTTC
size: -; D: -; J: TRBJ2-7; V: TRBV29-1; CDR3: CSVEAGKPYEQYF; DNA: TGCAGCGTTGAGGCGGGGAAACCCTACGAGCAGTACTTC
size: -; D: -; J: TRBJ2-7; V: TRBV30; CDR3: CAWTAHPNSYEQYF; DNA: TGTGCCTGGACCGCCCATCCTAACTCCTACGAGCAGTACTTC
size: -; D: -; J: TRBJ2-5; V: TRBV20-1; CDR3: CSATTGRQETQYF; DNA: TGCAGTGCAACGACAGGCAGGCAAGAGACCCAGTACTTC
size: few; D: -; J: TRBJ2-7; V: TRBV5-1; CDR3: CASSLRDKYEQYF; DNA: TGCGCCAGCAGCTTGCGGGATAAGTACGAGCAGTACTTC
size: few; D: TRBD1; J: TRBJ1-2; V: TRBV6-2/TRBV6-3; CDR3: CATTPRDRGQYTF; DNA: TGTGCCACCACCCCCCGGGACAGGGGGCAGTACACCTTC
size: -; D: -; J: TRBJ2-7; V: TRBV20-1; CDR3: CSARARQSWSYEQYF; DNA: TGCAGTGCTAGAGCCAGACAGTCGTGGTCCTACGAGCAGTACTTC
size: -; D: TRBD2; J: TRBJ2-1; V: TRBV12-3/TRBV12-4; CDR3: CASKPTLAGANNEQFF; DNA: TGTGCCAGCAAACCAACGCTAGCGGGAGCCAACAATGAGCAGTTCTTC
size: few; D: TRBD1; J: TRBJ1-3; V: TRBV29-1; CDR3: CSVRGQGSGNTIYF; DNA: TGCAGCGTTCGTGGACAGGGCTCTGGAAACACCATATATTTT
size: few; D: TRBD2; J: TRBJ2-7; V: TRBV20-1; CDR3: CSADGRASYEQYF; DNA: TGCAGTGCGGACGGGAGGGCCTCCTACGAGCAGTACTTC
size: few; D: -; J: TRBJ1-1; V: TRBV24-1; CDR3: CATSDLGEAFF; DNA: TGTGCCACCAGTGATTTAGGTGAAGCTTTCTTT
size: few; D: -; J: TRBJ1-1; V: TRBV19; CDR3: CASGFRGPNTEAFF; DNA: TGTGCCAGTGGGTTTCGGGGGCCGAACACTGAAGCTTTCTTT
size: -; D: -; J: TRBJ1-3; V: TRBV30; CDR3: CAWSKGGDGNTIYF; DNA: TGTGCCTGGAGTAAAGGGGGGGACGGAAACACCATATATTTT
size: -; D: TRBD2; J: TRBJ2-1; V: TRBV2; CDR3: CASPTSGTLSEQFF; DNA: TGTGCCAGCCCGACTAGCGGGACGTTGAGTGAGCAGTTCTTC